This entry concerns a single T cell receptor beta chain. There is no known antigen for this receptor. It has no much larger one-base neighbor in the sample; base qualities were not kept. Inclusive of the bounding cysteine and phenylalanine, the CDR3 is 16 residues long. Kept here is only the CDR3 DNA, which spans 48 bases and is read in frame from base 1. The germline V gene (reference sequence) specifies SGHKS as CDR1 and YYEKEE as CDR2. V and J are truncated by 3 bases and 4 bases respectively, leaving an intervening sequence of 19 bases. This entry belongs to a study of T cell repertoires in cytomegalovirus infection (dated by TCRdb to between 2018 and 2020). With respect to the entire study: Alongside well-studied HLA-B-restricted epitopes, the peptide stimulations were aimed at recently identified HLA-C-restricted CMV epitopes, whose presentation resists viral immunomodulation. Donor HLA type was relevant to the analysis, because carriage of CMV infection together with the matching HLA type was indicated by public TCR beta signatures. What the work shows at the level of the full study, not this receptor alone: The ex vivo response was dominated by HLA-C-restricted CMV-specific TCR beta clonotypes, which also provided the single most frequent clonotype in two of eight donors. In both this cohort and an independent cohort of a few hundred donors, the cumulative frequency of public TCR beta family members distinguished carriers of CMV infection plus the relevant HLA type.

The meaning of the sample's treatment or condition label: in vitro stimulation with specific CMV peptide epitopes to enrich CMV-specific T cells. This sample was sequenced with an Illumina HiSeq 1500. The public sequencing data were trimmed at Q25 with fastp and processed into clonotypes with MiXCR by TCRdb, which kept only in-frame beta chains. For every CDR3 protein sequence, its rows merge into one entry that carries the most common genes and DNA. Present in this sample are roughly 500,000 distinct CDR3 sequences, roughly a third of which were seen just once. Of the sample, 15% to 20% is held by the ten largest clones.

This sample comprised cultured PBMCs, obtained from culture after CMV antigen stimulation. This chain joins TRBV5-5 to TRBJ1-2, with the D gene call left open. The receptor was isolated from a human donor in good health (CMV status not recorded). Some clones in this sample may be carry-over from other donors' samples. The CDR3 protein is CASSSSTSPHFYGYTF. The DNA is TGTGCCAGCAGCTCCTCGACAAGCCCCCATTTCTATGGCTACACCTTC.